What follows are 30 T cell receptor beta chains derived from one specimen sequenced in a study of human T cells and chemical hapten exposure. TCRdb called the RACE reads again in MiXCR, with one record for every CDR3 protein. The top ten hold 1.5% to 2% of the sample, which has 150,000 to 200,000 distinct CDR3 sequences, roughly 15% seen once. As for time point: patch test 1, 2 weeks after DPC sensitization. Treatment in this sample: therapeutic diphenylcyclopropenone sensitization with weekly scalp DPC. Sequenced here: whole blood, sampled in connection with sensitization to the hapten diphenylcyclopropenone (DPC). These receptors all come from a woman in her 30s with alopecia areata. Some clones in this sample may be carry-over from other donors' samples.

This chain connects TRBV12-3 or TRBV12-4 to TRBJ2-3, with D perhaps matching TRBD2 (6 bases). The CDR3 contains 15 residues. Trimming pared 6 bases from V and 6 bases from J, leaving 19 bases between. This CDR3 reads CASSKAGPPRDTQYF. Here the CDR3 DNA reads TGTGCCAGCAGCAAGGCGGGACCTCCTAGGGATACGCAGTATTTT.

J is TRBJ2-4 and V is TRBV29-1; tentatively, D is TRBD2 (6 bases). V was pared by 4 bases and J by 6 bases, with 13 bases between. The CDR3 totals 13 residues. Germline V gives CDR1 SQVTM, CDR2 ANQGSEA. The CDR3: CSVGGVGGNIQYF. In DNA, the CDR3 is TGCAGCGTTGGGGGAGTGGGGGGAAACATTCAGTACTTC.

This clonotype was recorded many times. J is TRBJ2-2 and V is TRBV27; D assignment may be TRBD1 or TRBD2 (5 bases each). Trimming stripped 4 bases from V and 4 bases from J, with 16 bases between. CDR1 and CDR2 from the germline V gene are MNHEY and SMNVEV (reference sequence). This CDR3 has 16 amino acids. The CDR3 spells CASSSRGSRRTGELFF. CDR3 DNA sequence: TGTGCCAGCAGTTCACGGGGCTCCCGGCGCACCGGGGAGCTGTTTTTT.

Here the CDR3 DNA reads TGTGCCAGCAGCTCGATACAGCGGATGGGGGAGACCCAGTACTTC. Translated, it gives CASSSIQRMGETQYF. The V gene is TRBV7-8, the J gene TRBJ2-5, with D maybe TRBD2 (5 bases). V lost 4 bases to trimming and J lost 5 bases, with 17 bases between them. Germline V gene lookup returns CDR1 SGHVS and CDR2 FQNEAQ. This CDR3 has 15 residues.

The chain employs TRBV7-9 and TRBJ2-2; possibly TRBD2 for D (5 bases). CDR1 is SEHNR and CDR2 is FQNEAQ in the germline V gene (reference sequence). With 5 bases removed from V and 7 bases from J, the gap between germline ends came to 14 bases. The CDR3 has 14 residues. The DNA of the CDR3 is TGTGCCAGCAGCGTTCACGGGGATGGCGGGGAGCTGTTTTTT. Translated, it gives CASSVHGDGGELFF.

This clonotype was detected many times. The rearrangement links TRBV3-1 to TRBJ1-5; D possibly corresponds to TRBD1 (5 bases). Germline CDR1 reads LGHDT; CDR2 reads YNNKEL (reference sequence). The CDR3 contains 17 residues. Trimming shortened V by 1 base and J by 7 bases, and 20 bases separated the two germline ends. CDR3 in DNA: TGTGCCAGCAGCCAAGGGAGCGGTCCCCAGGGCCTCCAGCCCCAGCATTTT. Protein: CASSQGSGPQGLQPQHF.

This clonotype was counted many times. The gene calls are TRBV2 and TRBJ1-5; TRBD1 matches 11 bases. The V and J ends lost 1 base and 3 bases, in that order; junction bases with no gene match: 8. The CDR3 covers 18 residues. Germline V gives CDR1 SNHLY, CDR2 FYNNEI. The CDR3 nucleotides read TGTGCCAGCAGTGAAGTGCGGGACAGGGGGGATGTCAATCAGCCCCAGCATTTT. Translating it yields CASSEVRDRGDVNQPQHF. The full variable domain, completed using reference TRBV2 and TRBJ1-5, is EPEVTQTPSHQVTQMGQEVILRCVPISNHLYFYWYRQILGQKVEFLVSFYNNEISEKSEIFDDQFSVERPDGSNFTLKIRSTKLEDSAMYFCASSEVRDRGDVNQPQHFGDGTRLSIL.

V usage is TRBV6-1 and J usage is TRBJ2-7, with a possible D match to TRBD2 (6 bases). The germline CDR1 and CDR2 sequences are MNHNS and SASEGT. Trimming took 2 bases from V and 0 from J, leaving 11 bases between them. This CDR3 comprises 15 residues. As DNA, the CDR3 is TGTGCCAGCAGTGAAAATAGCGGCAGCTCCTACGAGCAGTACTTC. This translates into CASSENSGSSYEQYF.

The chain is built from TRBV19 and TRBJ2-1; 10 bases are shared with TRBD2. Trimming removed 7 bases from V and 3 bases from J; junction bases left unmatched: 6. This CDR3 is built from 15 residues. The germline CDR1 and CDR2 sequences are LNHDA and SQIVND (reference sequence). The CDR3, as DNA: TGTGCCAGTACATCTAGCGGGAGCCACTACAATGAGCAGTTCTTC. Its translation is CASTSSGSHYNEQFF.

CDR3 in amino acids: CSARDPGQGGFNNEQFF. The CDR3 region has the DNA TGCAGTGCTAGAGATCCGGGACAGGGCGGATTTAACAATGAGCAGTTCTTC. The rearrangement joins TRBV20-1 to TRBJ2-1; 9 nucleotides match TRBD1. This CDR3 has 17 residues. Per germline, CDR1 DFQATT and CDR2 SNEGSKA (reference sequence). V lost 0 bases to trimming and J lost 5 bases; unmatched junction nucleotides: 11.

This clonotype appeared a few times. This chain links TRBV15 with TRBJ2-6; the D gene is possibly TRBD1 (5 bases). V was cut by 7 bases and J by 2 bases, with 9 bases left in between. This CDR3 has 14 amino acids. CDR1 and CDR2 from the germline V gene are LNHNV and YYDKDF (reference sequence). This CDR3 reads CATNTGTGANVLTF. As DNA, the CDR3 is TGTGCCACCAATACAGGTACTGGGGCCAACGTCCTGACTTTC. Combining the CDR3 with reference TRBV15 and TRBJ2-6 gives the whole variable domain DAMVIQNPRYQVTQFGKPVTLSCSQTLNHNVMYWYQQKSSQAPKLLFHYYDKDFNNEADTPDNFQSRRPNTSFCFLDIRSPGLGDTAMYLCATNTGTGANVLTFGAGSRLTVL.

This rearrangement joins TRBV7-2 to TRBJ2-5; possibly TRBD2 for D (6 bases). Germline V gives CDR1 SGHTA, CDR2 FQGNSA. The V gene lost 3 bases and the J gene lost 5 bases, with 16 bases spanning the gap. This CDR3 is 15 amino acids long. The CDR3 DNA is TGTGCCAGCAGCTTGGCGGGACGAACGGGGGAGACCCAGTACTTC. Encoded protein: CASSLAGRTGETQYF.

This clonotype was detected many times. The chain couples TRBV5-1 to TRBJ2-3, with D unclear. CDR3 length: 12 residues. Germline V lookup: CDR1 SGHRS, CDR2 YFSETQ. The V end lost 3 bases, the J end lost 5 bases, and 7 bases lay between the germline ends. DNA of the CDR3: TGCGCCAGCAGCTGGGATGTAGATACGCAGTATTTT. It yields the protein CASSWDVDTQYF.

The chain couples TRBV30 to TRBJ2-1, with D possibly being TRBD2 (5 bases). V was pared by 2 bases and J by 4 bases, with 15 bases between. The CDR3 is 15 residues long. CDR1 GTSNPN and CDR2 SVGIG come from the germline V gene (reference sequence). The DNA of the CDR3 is TGTGCCTGGAGTTCGGGGAGTACTAGTTACAATGAGCAGTTCTTC. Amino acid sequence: CAWSSGSTSYNEQFF.

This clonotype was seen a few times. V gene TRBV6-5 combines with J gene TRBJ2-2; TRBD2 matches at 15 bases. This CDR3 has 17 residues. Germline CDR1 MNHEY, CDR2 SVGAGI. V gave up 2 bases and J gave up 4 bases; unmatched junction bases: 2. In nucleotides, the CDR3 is TGTGCCAGCAGTTACAGGACTAGCGGGAGGGTCACCGGGGAGCTGTTTTTT. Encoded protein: CASSYRTSGRVTGELFF.

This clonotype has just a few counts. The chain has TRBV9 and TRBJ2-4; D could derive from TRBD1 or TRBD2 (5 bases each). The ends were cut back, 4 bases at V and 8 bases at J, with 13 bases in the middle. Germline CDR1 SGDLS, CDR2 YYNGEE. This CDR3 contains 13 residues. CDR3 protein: CASSPRGAYIQYF. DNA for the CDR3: TGTGCCAGCAGCCCTCGAGGGGCATACATTCAGTACTTC.

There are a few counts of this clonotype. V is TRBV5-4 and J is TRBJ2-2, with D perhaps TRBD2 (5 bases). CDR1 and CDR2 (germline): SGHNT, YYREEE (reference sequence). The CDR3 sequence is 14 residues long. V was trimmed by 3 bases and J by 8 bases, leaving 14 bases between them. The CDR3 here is CASSWTGSAGELFF. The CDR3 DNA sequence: TGTGCCAGCAGCTGGACTGGGAGTGCGGGGGAGCTGTTTTTT.

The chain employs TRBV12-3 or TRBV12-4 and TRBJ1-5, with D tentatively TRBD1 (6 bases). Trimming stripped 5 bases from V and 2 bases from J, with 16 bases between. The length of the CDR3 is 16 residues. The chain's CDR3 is CASSLTGSEGNQPQHF. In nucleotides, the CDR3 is TGTGCCAGCAGTCTTACAGGGAGTGAAGGCAATCAGCCCCAGCATTTT.

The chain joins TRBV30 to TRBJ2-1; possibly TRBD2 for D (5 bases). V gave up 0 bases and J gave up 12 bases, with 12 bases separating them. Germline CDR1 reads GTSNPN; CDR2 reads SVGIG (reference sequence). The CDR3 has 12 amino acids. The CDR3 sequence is CAWSVSGSGQFF. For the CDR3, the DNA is TGTGCCTGGAGTGTATCGGGGAGTGGGCAGTTCTTC.

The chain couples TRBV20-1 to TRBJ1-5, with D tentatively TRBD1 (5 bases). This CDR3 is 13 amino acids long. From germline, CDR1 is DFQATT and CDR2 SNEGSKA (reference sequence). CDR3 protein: CSVTEMGDQPQHF. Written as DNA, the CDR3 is TGCAGCGTCACGGAGATGGGGGATCAGCCCCAGCATTTT.

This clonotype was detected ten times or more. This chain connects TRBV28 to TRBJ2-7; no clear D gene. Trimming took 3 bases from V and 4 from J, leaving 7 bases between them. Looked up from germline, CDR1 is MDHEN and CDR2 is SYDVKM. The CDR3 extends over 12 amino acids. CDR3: CASSLGKYEQYF. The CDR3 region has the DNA TGTGCCAGCAGTTTGGGGAAGTACGAGCAGTACTTC. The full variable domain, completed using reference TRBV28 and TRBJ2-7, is DVKVTQSSRYLVKRTGEKVFLECVQDMDHENMFWYRQDPGLGLRLIYFSYDVKMKEKGDIPEGYSVSREKKERFSLILESASTNQTSMYLCASSLGKYEQYFGPGTRLTVT.

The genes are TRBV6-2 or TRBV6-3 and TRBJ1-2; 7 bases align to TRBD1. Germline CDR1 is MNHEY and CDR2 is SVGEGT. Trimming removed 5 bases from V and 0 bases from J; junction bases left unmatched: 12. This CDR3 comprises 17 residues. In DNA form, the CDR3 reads TGTGCCAGCAGTAGGAGGACAGGCCGGAGGGCTAACTATGGCTACACCTTC. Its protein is CASSRRTGRRANYGYTF.

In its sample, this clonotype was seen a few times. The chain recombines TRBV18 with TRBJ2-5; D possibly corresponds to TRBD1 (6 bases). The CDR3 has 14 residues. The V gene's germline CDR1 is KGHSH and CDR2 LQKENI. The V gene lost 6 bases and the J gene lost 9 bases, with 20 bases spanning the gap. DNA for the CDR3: TGTGCCAGCTCGTCCGGGACAACCGGAGTGGCCCAGTACTTC. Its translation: CASSSGTTGVAQYF.

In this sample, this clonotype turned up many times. CDR3 bases: TGTGCCAGCAGCGGGAGTTCAAGGGAAAACCAAGAGACCCAGTACTTC. Translating it yields CASSGSSRENQETQYF. The chain has TRBV7-6 and TRBJ2-5; perhaps TRBD2 as D (5 bases). Germline lookup yields CDR1 SGHVS and CDR2 FNYEAQ. The V and J ends lost 5 bases and 0 bases respectively, with 16 bases between them. CDR3 length equals 16 residues.

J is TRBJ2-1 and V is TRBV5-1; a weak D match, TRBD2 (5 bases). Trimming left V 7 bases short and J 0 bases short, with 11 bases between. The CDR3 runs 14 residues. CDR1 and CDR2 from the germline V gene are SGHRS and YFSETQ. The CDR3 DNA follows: TGCGCCAGCGCCAGCGGAGTCTCCTACAATGAGCAGTTCTTC. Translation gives CASASGVSYNEQFF.

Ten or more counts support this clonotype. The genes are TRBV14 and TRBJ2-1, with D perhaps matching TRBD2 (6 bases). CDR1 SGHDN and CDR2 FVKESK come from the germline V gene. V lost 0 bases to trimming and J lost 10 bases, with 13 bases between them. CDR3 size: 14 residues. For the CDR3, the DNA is TGTGCCAGCAGCCAAGATCTAGGAGGAGGGGAGCAGTTCTTC. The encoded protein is CASSQDLGGGEQFF.

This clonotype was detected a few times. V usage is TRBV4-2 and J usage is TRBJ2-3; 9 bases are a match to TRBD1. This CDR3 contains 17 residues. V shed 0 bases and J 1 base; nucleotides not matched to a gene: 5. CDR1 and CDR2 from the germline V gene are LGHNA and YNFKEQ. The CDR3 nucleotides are TGTGCCAGCAGCCAAGATCCAACAGGGGGCGGCACAGATACGCAGTATTTT. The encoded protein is CASSQDPTGGGTDTQYF.

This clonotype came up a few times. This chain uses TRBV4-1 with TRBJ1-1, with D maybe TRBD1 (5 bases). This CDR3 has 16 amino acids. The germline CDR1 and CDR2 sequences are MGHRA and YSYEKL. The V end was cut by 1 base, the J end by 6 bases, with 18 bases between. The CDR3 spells CASSQVFGTPGPEAFF. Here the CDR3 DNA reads TGCGCCAGCAGCCAAGTCTTCGGGACCCCGGGACCTGAAGCTTTCTTT.

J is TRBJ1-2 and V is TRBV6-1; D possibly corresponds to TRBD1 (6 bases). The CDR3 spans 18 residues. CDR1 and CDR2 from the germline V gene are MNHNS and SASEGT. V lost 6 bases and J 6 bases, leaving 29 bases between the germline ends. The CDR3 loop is CASRPFSENRVLLHGYTF. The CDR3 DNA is TGTGCCAGCAGGCCGTTTTCGGAGAACAGGGTCTTGCTGCATGGCTACACCTTC.

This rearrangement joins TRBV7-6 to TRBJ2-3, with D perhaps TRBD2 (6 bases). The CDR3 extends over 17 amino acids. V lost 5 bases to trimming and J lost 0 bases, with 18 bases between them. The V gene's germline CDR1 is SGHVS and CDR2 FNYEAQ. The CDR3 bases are TGTGCCAGCAGCCTACGCGGGGTCGATCTTAGCACAGATACGCAGTATTTT. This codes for CASSLRGVDLSTDTQYF.